This TCR beta chain was found in a study of T cell clonality in common variable immunodeficiency. This clone has at least ten counts. The read finishes 3 residues shy of the CDR3 end, and the germline J gene is used to complete it. The CDR3 has 15 amino acids. Germline V gene lookup returns CDR1 LNHDA and CDR2 SQIVND (reference sequence). Libraries were prepared by immunoSEQ multiplex PCR; TCRdb keeps only in-frame clonotypes and omits some of them. In total the sample includes 40,000 to 55,000 clones, none of them seen once. The TCR originated in a person aged 18 to 75 in good health. Sequencing was performed on peripheral blood mononuclear cells. The chain couples TRBV19 to TRBJ2-2; a weak D match, TRBD2 (6 bases). The covered CDR3 bases are TGTGCCAGTAGTTCGCAGGGAGCCTGGGGGGAAAAG. Translated: CASSSQGAWGEK. Given in full, the CDR3 is CASSSQGAWGEKLFF.